This TCR beta chain appears in the sequencing data of a study of blood T cell repertoires in COVID-19. Study-wide context: Samples representing acute and convalescent COVID-19 were sourced from the United States, Italy and Spain. The analysed material was cDNA or gDNA that came from T cells, B-cell-depleted T cells, or PBMCs.

Under the authors' procedure: Using reference gene primer amplification, nucleated cell counts were estimated. TCRdb's copy holds only in-frame clones and misses some; the assay was immunoSEQ multiplex PCR. V and J calls and clone size follow that table, whereas D and trimming were derived from the DNA. This sample has some 72,000 clones; about nine tenths occur once, and the top ten carry about 5%. CDR1 and CDR2 from the germline V gene are SGHVS and FNYEAQ. This CDR3 region has 16 residues. The junction had 4 bases not matched to a gene; V was cut back by 0 bases and J by 6 bases. This receptor was taken from a man aged 45-65 years with active or convalescent COVID-19. This rearrangement joins TRBV7-6 to TRBJ2-3; 12 bases are a match to TRBD2. Sequenced input: peripheral blood. This CDR3 is CASSLAPSGGADTQYF. The DNA of the CDR3 is TGTGCCAGCAGCTTAGCCCCTAGCGGGGGGGCGGATACGCAGTATTTT.